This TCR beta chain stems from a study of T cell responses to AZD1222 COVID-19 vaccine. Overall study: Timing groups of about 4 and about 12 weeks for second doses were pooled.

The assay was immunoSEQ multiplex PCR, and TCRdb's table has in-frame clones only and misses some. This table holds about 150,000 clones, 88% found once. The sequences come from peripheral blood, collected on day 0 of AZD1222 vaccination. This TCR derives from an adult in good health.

In nucleotides, the CDR3 is TGTGCCATCAGCGCCACAGGTTTCGCGGGGCAGTATTTT. Amino acid sequence: CAISATGFAGQYF. V is TRBV10-3 and J is TRBJ2-3; perhaps D is TRBD1 or TRBD2 (5 bases each). There are 13 residues in the CDR3. Germline CDR1 reads ENHRY; CDR2 reads SYGVKD. The V end lost 6 bases, the J end lost 11 bases, and 18 bases lay between the germline ends.